This TCR beta chain came from a study of blood T cell repertoires in COVID-19. Study-level information: The United States, Italy and Spain supplied acute and convalescent COVID-19 samples. Sources were T cells, B-cell-depleted T cells, or PBMCs; the material itself was cDNA or gDNA.

The authors' processing: The assay estimated nucleated cells by amplifying reference gene primers. Sequencing was performed with immunoSEQ multiplex PCR; in TCRdb, only in-frame clones are kept and a portion is missing. The V and J calls and clone size are taken from that table; D and trimming were inferred from the DNA. This sample yields about 300,000 clones, of which roughly four fifths are seen a single time; roughly 9.4% belongs to the top ten. Per the germline V gene, CDR1 is SNHLY and CDR2 is FYNNEI. There are 14 residues in the CDR3. The ends were cut back, 0 bases at V and 5 bases at J, with 10 bases in the middle.

The sequenced sample was peripheral blood. The chain combines TRBV2 with TRBJ2-5; perhaps TRBD1 as D (5 bases). The TCR comes from a woman aged 45-65 years who had recovered from COVID-19. This CDR3 reads CASSEARGGETQYF. In DNA form, the CDR3 reads TGTGCCAGCAGTGAAGCTAGGGGTGGGGAGACCCAGTACTTC.